A selection of T cell receptor beta chains follows, all from one sample in a study of blood T cells in healthy people across ages. Using its own MiXCR run on the 5' RACE reads, TCRdb lists one record per CDR3 protein. Of 1.5 million or so distinct CDR3 sequences in the sample, 35% to 45% were seen once. The sequenced material came from blood. These receptors were taken from a woman between 18 and 30 years old in good health. CDR3s include the opening cysteine and the closing phenylalanine or tryptophan. The order of the fields is D gene, V gene, clone size, J gene, CDR3 DNA, CDR3 protein. The D gene is left open where the match is weak. Clone size is stated in some rows and not others, as once, few, many or a class when expanded.

D: -; V: TRBV12-3/TRBV12-4; size: -; J: TRBJ2-7; DNA: TGTGCCAGCCGGCAAGTGGGCCTCGACGAGCAGTACTTC; CDR3: CASRQVGLDEQYF
D: -; V: TRBV7-8; size: -; J: TRBJ2-5; DNA: TGTGCCAGCAGCTTAGGAGGCAGGGCCGAAGCTCCCCAAGAGACCCAGTACTTC; CDR3: CASSLGGRAEAPQETQYF
D: TRBD2; V: TRBV20-1; size: -; J: TRBJ2-3; DNA: TGCAGTGCAGCCGGGACTAGCGGGAGGGGTGGGGCTGATACGCAGTATTTC; CDR3: CSAAGTSGRGGADTQYF
D: -; V: TRBV6-4; size: few; J: TRBJ2-3; DNA: TGTGCCAGCAGTGACTCCGGGGGAGCAGATACGCAGTATTTT; CDR3: CASSDSGGADTQYF
D: -; V: TRBV3-1; size: few; J: TRBJ2-1; DNA: TGTGCCAGCAGCCGAAGCCCCTCCTACAATGAGCAGTTCTTC; CDR3: CASSRSPSYNEQFF
D: -; V: TRBV7-9; size: -; J: TRBJ1-2; DNA: TGTGCCAGCAGCTTAGGGTTGTTATCTAACTATGGCTACACCTTC; CDR3: CASSLGLLSNYGYTF
D: -; V: TRBV4-1; size: -; J: TRBJ2-3; DNA: TGCGCCAGCGCCTTATTAACCGGCAGCACAGATACGCAGTATTTT; CDR3: CASALLTGSTDTQYF
D: -; V: TRBV4-2; size: -; J: TRBJ2-7; DNA: TGTGCCAGCAGCCAAGAGTCCTACTACGAGCAGTACTTC; CDR3: CASSQESYYEQYF
D: TRBD1; V: TRBV6-2/TRBV6-3; size: -; J: TRBJ2-1; DNA: TGTGCCAGCAGACCTACAGGGGACTACAATGAGCAGTTCTTC; CDR3: CASRPTGDYNEQFF
D: -; V: TRBV11-2; size: -; J: TRBJ2-7; DNA: TGTGCCAACAGCTTTATACAGGGAACATACGAGCAGTACTTC; CDR3: CANSFIQGTYEQYF
D: -; V: TRBV3-1; size: -; J: TRBJ2-1; DNA: TGTGCCAGCAGCCAAGATAGGCTCCATGAGCAGTTCTTC; CDR3: CASSQDRLHEQFF
D: -; V: TRBV6-6; size: few; J: TRBJ2-1; DNA: TGTGCCAGCAGTTACGACGATTACAATGAGCAGTTCTTC; CDR3: CASSYDDYNEQFF
D: -; V: TRBV5-1; size: few; J: TRBJ1-2; DNA: TGCGCCAGCGGAGGTGCCGGGGGGGACTATGGCTACACCTTC; CDR3: CASGGAGGDYGYTF
D: -; V: TRBV20-1; size: -; J: TRBJ1-5; DNA: TGCAGTGCTAGGACGGTTATGGGGGAAGTTAGCAATCAGCCCCAGCATTTT; CDR3: CSARTVMGEVSNQPQHF
D: TRBD2; V: TRBV6-6; size: few; J: TRBJ2-1; DNA: TGTGCCAGCAGTTACTCTAGGACTAGCGGGGCAAATGAGCAGTTCTTC; CDR3: CASSYSRTSGANEQFF
D: -; V: TRBV5-1; size: -; J: TRBJ1-1; DNA: TGCGCCAGCACTAAGGACAGCCCGGAATCATCCAGTCGAGCTTTCTTT; CDR3: CASTKDSPESSSRAFF
D: -; V: TRBV5-6; size: -; J: TRBJ1-1; DNA: TGTGCCAGCAGCGGGGGGGCTTCCTCACCTGGGGGTGCTTTCTTT; CDR3: CASSGGASSPGGAFF
D: -; V: TRBV7-9; size: -; J: TRBJ2-1; DNA: TGTGCCAGCAGCTTAATGAGCTATGAGCAGTTCTTC; CDR3: CASSLMSYEQFF
D: -; V: TRBV27; size: -; J: TRBJ2-3; DNA: TGTGCCAGCACAACCACTAGTGGGCTGCATACGCAGTATTTT; CDR3: CASTTTSGLHTQYF
D: -; V: TRBV12-3/TRBV12-4; size: -; J: TRBJ2-5; DNA: TGTGCCAGCAGTTTGTCAGGATTTCGAGAGACCCAGTACTTC; CDR3: CASSLSGFRETQYF
D: -; V: TRBV5-1; size: -; J: TRBJ2-5; DNA: TGCGCCAGCAGCTCTGACAGGAGGCCCTACAATGAGCAGTACTTC; CDR3: CASSSDRRPYNEQYF
D: -; V: TRBV12-3/TRBV12-4; size: few; J: TRBJ2-7; DNA: TGTGCCAGCAGCCCCGATACAGGTCCCTCCTACGAGCAGTACTTC; CDR3: CASSPDTGPSYEQYF
D: -; V: TRBV28; size: few; J: TRBJ1-5; DNA: TGTGCCAGCAGTCCGGACAATCATCATCAGCCCCAGCATTTT; CDR3: CASSPDNHHQPQHF
D: -; V: TRBV10-2; size: -; J: TRBJ1-2; DNA: TGCGCCAGCAGTGAGGGGGGGTCGGTGGTTACATTTGGCTACACCTTC; CDR3: CASSEGGSVVTFGYTF
D: -; V: TRBV5-1; size: -; J: TRBJ2-3; DNA: TGCGCCAGCAGCCACCGCAACCGGGAAAGAACAGATACGCAGTATTTT; CDR3: CASSHRNRERTDTQYF
D: -; V: TRBV3-1; size: -; J: TRBJ1-1; DNA: TGTGCCAGCAGCCGGCCGACAGGCCTGAACACTGAAGCTTTCTTT; CDR3: CASSRPTGLNTEAFF
D: TRBD2; V: TRBV7-2; size: few; J: TRBJ2-3; DNA: TGTGCCAGAAACCGACTAGCGGGAAAGGGAGATACGCAGTATTTT; CDR3: CARNRLAGKGDTQYF
D: -; V: TRBV28; size: once; J: TRBJ1-6; DNA: TGTGCCAGCAGAGGTGGGACACAGAATAATTCACCCCTCCACTTT; CDR3: CASRGGTQNNSPLHF
D: -; V: TRBV6-6; size: few; J: TRBJ2-3; DNA: TGTGCCAGCAGTTACGATGCCGTAACGCAGTATTTT; CDR3: CASSYDAVTQYF
D: TRBD2; V: TRBV6-5; size: -; J: TRBJ2-3; DNA: TGTGCCAGCAGTACCCGAGGGGCGGGAGGGGCAGATACGCAGTATTTT; CDR3: CASSTRGAGGADTQYF
D: TRBD1; V: TRBV10-3; size: few; J: TRBJ2-6; DNA: TGTGCCATCAGTGAGTCGACAGGGACTGGGGCCAACGTCCTGACTTTC; CDR3: CAISESTGTGANVLTF